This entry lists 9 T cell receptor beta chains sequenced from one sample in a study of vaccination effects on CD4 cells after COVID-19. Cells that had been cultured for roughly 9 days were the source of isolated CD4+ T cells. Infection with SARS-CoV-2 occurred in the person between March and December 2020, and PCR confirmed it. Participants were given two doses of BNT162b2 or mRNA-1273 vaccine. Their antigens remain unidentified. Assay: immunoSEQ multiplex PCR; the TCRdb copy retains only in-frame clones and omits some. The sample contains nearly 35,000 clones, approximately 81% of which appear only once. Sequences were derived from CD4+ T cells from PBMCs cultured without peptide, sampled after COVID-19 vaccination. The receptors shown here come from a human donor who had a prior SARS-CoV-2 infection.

CDR3: CASNRLAATDTQYF. CDR3 DNA: TGTGCCAGCAACCGACTAGCGGCTACAGATACGCAGTATTTT. This chain joins TRBV2 and TRBJ2-3; 9 bases agree with TRBD2. V was clipped by 7 bases and J by 3 bases; unmatched bases: 5. The CDR3 spans 14 residues. Germline loops: CDR1 SNHLY, CDR2 FYNNEI.

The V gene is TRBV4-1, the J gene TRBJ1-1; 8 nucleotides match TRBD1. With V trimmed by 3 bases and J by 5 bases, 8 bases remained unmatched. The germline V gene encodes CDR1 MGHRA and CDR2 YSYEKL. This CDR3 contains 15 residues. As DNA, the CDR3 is TGCGCCAGCAGCCAGGGAAAAACAGGGGGGACTGAAGCTTTCTTT. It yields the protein CASSQGKTGGTEAFF.

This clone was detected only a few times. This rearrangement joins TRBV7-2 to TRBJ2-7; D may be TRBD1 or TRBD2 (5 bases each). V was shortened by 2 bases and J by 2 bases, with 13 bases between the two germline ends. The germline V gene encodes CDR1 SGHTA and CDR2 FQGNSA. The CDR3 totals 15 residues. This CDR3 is CASSLFRDAAYEQYF. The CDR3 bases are TGTGCCAGCAGCTTATTTCGGGACGCAGCCTACGAGCAGTACTTC.

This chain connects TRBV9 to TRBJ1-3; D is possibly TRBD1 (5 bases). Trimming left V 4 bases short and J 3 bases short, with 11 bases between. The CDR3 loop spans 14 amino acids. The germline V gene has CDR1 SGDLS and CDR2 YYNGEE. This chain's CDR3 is CASSPRDYGNTIYF. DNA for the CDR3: TGTGCCAGCAGCCCACGGGACTATGGAAACACCATATATTTT.

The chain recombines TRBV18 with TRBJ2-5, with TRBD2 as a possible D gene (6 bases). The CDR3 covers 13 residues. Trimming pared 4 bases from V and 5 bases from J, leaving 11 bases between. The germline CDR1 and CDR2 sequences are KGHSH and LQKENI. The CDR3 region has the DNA TGTGCCAGCTCACGGGGGGTGGAGGAGACCCAGTACTTC. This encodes CASSRGVEETQYF. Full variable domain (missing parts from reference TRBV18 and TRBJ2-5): NAGVMQNPRHLVRRRGQEARLRCSPMKGHSHVYWYRQLPEEGLKFMVYLQKENIIDESGMPKERFSAEFPKEGPSILRIQQVVRGDSAAYFCASSRGVEETQYFGPGTRLLVL.

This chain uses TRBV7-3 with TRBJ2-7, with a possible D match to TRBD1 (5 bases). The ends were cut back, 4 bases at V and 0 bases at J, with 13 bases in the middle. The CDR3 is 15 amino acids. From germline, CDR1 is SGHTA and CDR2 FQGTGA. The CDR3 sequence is CASSSRKDNSYEQYF. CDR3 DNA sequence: TGTGCCAGCAGCTCCCGAAAGGACAACTCCTACGAGCAGTACTTC. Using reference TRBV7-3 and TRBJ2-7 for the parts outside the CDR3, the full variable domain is GAGVSQTPSNKVTEKGKYVELRCDPISGHTALYWYRQSLGQGPEFLIYFQGTGAADDSGLPNDRFFAVRPEGSVSTLKIQRTERGDSAVYLCASSSRKDNSYEQYFGPGTRLTVT.

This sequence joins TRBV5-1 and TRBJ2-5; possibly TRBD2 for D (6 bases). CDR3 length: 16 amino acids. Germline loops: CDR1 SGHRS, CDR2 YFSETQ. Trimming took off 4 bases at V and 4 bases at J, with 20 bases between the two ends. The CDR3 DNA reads TGCGCCAGCAGCCCCCGTCTAGCGAGGTTAGGAGAGACCCAGTACTTC. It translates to CASSPRLARLGETQYF.

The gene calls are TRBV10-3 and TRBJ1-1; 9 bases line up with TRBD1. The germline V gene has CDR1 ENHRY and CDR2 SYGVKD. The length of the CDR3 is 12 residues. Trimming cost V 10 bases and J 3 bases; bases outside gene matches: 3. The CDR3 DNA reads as TGTGCCACCCGGGACAGGGACACTGAAGCTTTCTTT. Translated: CATRDRDTEAFF.

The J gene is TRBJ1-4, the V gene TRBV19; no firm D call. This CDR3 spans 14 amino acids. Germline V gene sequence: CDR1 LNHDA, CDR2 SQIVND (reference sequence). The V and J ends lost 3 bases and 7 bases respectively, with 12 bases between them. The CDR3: CASSIYGVGEKLFF. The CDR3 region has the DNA TGTGCCAGTAGTATCTACGGAGTTGGTGAAAAACTGTTTTTT.